A single sample is the source of the 10 T cell receptor beta chains below, sequenced in a study of blood T cells in healthy people across ages. Primers used in a second PCR of roughly 6 to 11 cycles were a sample-barcoded 5' primer and a J-beta primer mix. TCRdb fed the 5' RACE reads into MiXCR, producing one record per CDR3 protein. Here the sample spans roughly 700,000 distinct CDR3 sequences, 45% to 50% being singletons. Sequenced material: blood. Receptors were obtained from a woman in her fifties or sixties in good health.

The genes are TRBV28 and TRBJ2-3; perhaps D is TRBD1 or TRBD2 (5 bases each). The length of the CDR3 is 18 residues. Between the trimmed V and J ends, which lost 4 bases and 0 bases, there was a span of 20 bases. Per germline, CDR1 MDHEN and CDR2 SYDVKM. CDR3 region: CASSSPRDARTSTDTQYF. CDR3 in DNA: TGTGCCAGCAGTTCACCCCGGGACGCGAGGACTAGCACAGATACGCAGTATTTT.

The J gene is TRBJ1-1, the V gene TRBV29-1; D gene unclear. Germline V gives CDR1 SQVTM, CDR2 ANQGSEA. Between the trimmed V and J ends, which lost 7 bases and 0 bases, there was a span of 12 bases. The CDR3 consists of 13 residues. The CDR3 spells CSGLSGVNTEAFF. DNA for the CDR3: TGCAGCGGCCTGAGTGGGGTGAACACTGAAGCTTTCTTT.

The V and J genes are TRBV12-3 or TRBV12-4 and TRBJ2-4; D is possibly TRBD1 (6 bases). CDR3 length equals 14 residues. V was clipped by 2 bases and J by 3 bases, with 8 bases between them. The CDR3 nucleotides read TGTGCCAGCAGTTTAAAGGGGGACAAAAACATTCAGTACTTC. Translation: CASSLKGDKNIQYF.

The table lists this clonotype with many counts. The CDR3 bases are TGTGCCAGCAGCTTAGACAGGGGTGGCTACACCTTC. It is translated as CASSLDRGGYTF. The rearrangement links TRBV7-8 to TRBJ1-2; 7 bases are shared with TRBD1. The CDR3 totals 12 residues. Looked up from germline, CDR1 is SGHVS and CDR2 is FQNEAQ. V lost 1 base, J lost 7 bases, and 0 bases stayed unmatched.

This clonotype has ten or more counts. V usage is TRBV7-2 and J usage is TRBJ2-5, with TRBD2 as a possible D gene (5 bases). CDR1 is SGHTA and CDR2 is FQGNSA in the germline V gene. CDR3 length: 15 residues. The V gene lost 2 bases and the J gene lost 5 bases, with 15 bases spanning the gap. CDR3 residues: CASSLSHTGWETQYF. CDR3 nucleotides: TGTGCCAGCAGCTTATCCCACACGGGGTGGGAGACCCAGTACTTC.

Ten or more counts support this clonotype. The chain has TRBV20-1 and TRBJ2-1; 9 positions match TRBD2. Looked up from germline, CDR1 is DFQATT and CDR2 is SNEGSKA (reference sequence). V lost 3 bases to trimming and J lost 2 bases; unmatched junction nucleotides: 5. CDR3 length: 15 residues. CDR3 sequence reads: CSARVGGRAYNEQFF. The CDR3 DNA is TGCAGTGCTAGGGTCGGCGGGAGGGCCTACAATGAGCAGTTCTTC.

The V call is TRBV5-1, the J call TRBJ1-1, with a weak D call TRBD1 (5 bases). The length of the CDR3 is 15 residues. CDR1 is SGHRS and CDR2 is YFSETQ in the germline V gene. Trimming took 4 bases from V and 6 from J, leaving 19 bases between them. The DNA of the CDR3 is TGCGCCAGCAGCGCCCCCAACCCGGACACACCTGAAGCTTTCTTT. Its translation is CASSAPNPDTPEAFF.

This clonotype occurred a few times. J is TRBJ2-7 and V is TRBV15; D not certain. Germline V gives CDR1 LNHNV, CDR2 YYDKDF (reference sequence). V lost 0 bases, J lost 4 bases, and 7 bases lay in between. CDR3 length: 13 residues. CDR3 loop: CATSRELRYEQYF. The CDR3 coding sequence is TGTGCCACCAGCAGAGAATTACGGTACGAGCAGTACTTC.

The V call is TRBV5-1, the J call TRBJ2-1; TRBD2 agrees at 11 bases. After removal of 4 bases from V and 1 base from J, the junction contained 4 bases not matched to a gene. The CDR3 contains 16 residues. Germline CDR1 SGHRS, CDR2 YFSETQ. In DNA form, the CDR3 reads TGCGCCAGCAGCGGGTCTAGCGGGAGGTCCTACAATGAGCAGTTCTTC. This encodes CASSGSSGRSYNEQFF.

In its sample, this clonotype was seen a few times. The chain carries TRBV4-1 and TRBJ1-2, with a weak D call TRBD1 (5 bases). The germline gives CDR1 MGHRA, CDR2 YSYEKL. This CDR3 contains 15 residues. V lost 0 bases and J 0 bases, leaving 8 bases between the germline ends. CDR3 DNA sequence: TGCGCCAGCAGCCAAGAACCAGGGCCTAACTATGGCTACACCTTC. Protein: CASSQEPGPNYGYTF.